These T cell receptor beta chains were read from a single sample in a study of shared clonotypes between healthy human individuals. Some clones are missing from TCRdb's copy, which holds only in-frame ones; the method was immunoSEQ multiplex PCR. The repertoire holds millions of clones, with approximately 95% as singletons. Sequences were obtained from naive CD8+ T cells sorted from blood. The source is a man aged 18-30 years in good health. The conserved cysteine and the conserved F or W are not part of the CDR3 here. Fields, in order: CDR3 length, V gene, J gene, clone size, CDR3 protein. Clone size is shown for a subset of rows, as once, few, many or a class of expanded clone.

CDR3 length: 13
V gene: TRBV7-9
J gene: TRBJ2-1
clone size: -
CDR3 protein: ASSLAAGSYNEQF

CDR3 length: 13
V gene: TRBV4-1
J gene: TRBJ2-1
clone size: -
CDR3 protein: ASSPTGSHYNEQF

CDR3 length: 12
V gene: TRBV27
J gene: TRBJ2-1
clone size: -
CDR3 protein: ASSLPGTSVEQF

CDR3 length: 12
V gene: TRBV19
J gene: TRBJ1-5
clone size: -
CDR3 protein: ASSTQGYNQPQH

CDR3 length: 12
V gene: TRBV5-1
J gene: TRBJ2-1
clone size: -
CDR3 protein: ASSPGTSGNEQF

CDR3 length: 12
V gene: TRBV19
J gene: TRBJ2-2
clone size: -
CDR3 protein: ASSIGQGAGELF

CDR3 length: 14
V gene: TRBV9
J gene: TRBJ2-3
clone size: -
CDR3 protein: ASSVGSPGGTDTQY

CDR3 length: 15
V gene: TRBV13
J gene: TRBJ1-6
clone size: -
CDR3 protein: ASSSEGTGGYNSPLH

CDR3 length: 15
V gene: TRBV30
J gene: TRBJ1-1
clone size: -
CDR3 protein: AWMGDSLLAMNTEAF

CDR3 length: 12
V gene: TRBV13
J gene: TRBJ1-2
clone size: -
CDR3 protein: ASSSGGTNYGYT

CDR3 length: 10
V gene: TRBV28
J gene: TRBJ1-1
clone size: once
CDR3 protein: ASSPDRGEAF

CDR3 length: 12
V gene: TRBV28
J gene: TRBJ2-7
clone size: -
CDR3 protein: ASSQTGTAYEQY

CDR3 length: 13
V gene: TRBV4-1
J gene: TRBJ2-3
clone size: -
CDR3 protein: ASSQRLSWTDTQY

CDR3 length: 11
V gene: TRBV19
J gene: TRBJ2-7
clone size: -
CDR3 protein: ASSIGSPYEQY

CDR3 length: 13
V gene: TRBV9
J gene: TRBJ1-3
clone size: -
CDR3 protein: ASSVAGGPGNTIY

CDR3 length: 12
V gene: TRBV4-3
J gene: TRBJ2-7
clone size: -
CDR3 protein: ASSQSRTGYEQY

CDR3 length: 12
V gene: TRBV4-1
J gene: TRBJ1-1
clone size: once
CDR3 protein: ASSQNSQGGEAF

CDR3 length: 14
V gene: TRBV27
J gene: TRBJ2-7
clone size: once
CDR3 protein: ASSPLAGTPSYEQY

CDR3 length: 17
V gene: TRBV7-9
J gene: TRBJ2-2
clone size: -
CDR3 protein: ASSHAPGQGARNTGELF

CDR3 length: 12
V gene: TRBV11-2
J gene: TRBJ2-7
clone size: -
CDR3 protein: ASSLVDLLYEQY

CDR3 length: 13
V gene: TRBV7-9
J gene: TRBJ2-7
clone size: -
CDR3 protein: ASSSVDRGPYEQY

CDR3 length: 13
V gene: TRBV18
J gene: TRBJ2-4
clone size: -
CDR3 protein: ASSPTDLAKNIQY

CDR3 length: 11
V gene: TRBV13
J gene: TRBJ2-5
clone size: -
CDR3 protein: ASSLGLQETQY

CDR3 length: 7
V gene: TRBV20-1
J gene: TRBJ1-2
clone size: -
CDR3 protein: TGGDGYT

CDR3 length: 13
V gene: TRBV6-5
J gene: TRBJ1-2
clone size: -
CDR3 protein: ASSYSGLGTGGYT

CDR3 length: 14
V gene: TRBV15
J gene: TRBJ2-3
clone size: -
CDR3 protein: ATSRERTMGTDTQY

CDR3 length: 11
V gene: TRBV6-5
J gene: TRBJ2-5
clone size: -
CDR3 protein: ASSLGLEETQY

CDR3 length: 13
V gene: TRBV4-1
J gene: TRBJ2-7
clone size: -
CDR3 protein: ASSQEGTTYYEQY

CDR3 length: 11
V gene: TRBV10-2
J gene: TRBJ2-7
clone size: -
CDR3 protein: ASSEGVFYEQY

CDR3 length: 13
V gene: TRBV4-1
J gene: TRBJ2-7
clone size: -
CDR3 protein: ASSQGGDGTYEQY

CDR3 length: 14
V gene: TRBV4-1
J gene: TRBJ2-1
clone size: -
CDR3 protein: ASSQVRLAGAPRQF